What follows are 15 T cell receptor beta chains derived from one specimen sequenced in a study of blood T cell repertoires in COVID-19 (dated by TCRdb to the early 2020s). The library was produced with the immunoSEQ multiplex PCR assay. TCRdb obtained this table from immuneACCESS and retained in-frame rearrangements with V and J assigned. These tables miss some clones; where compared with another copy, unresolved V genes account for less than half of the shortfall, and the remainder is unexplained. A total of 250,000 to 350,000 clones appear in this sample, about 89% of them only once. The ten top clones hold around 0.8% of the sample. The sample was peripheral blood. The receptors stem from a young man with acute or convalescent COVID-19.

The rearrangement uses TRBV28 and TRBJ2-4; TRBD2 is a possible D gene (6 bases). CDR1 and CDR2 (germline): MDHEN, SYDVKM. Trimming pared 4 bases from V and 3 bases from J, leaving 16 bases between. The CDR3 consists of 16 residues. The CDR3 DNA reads TGTGCCAGCAGTTCCCACAAGCGGGTAATCAAAAACATTCAGTACTTC. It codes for CASSSHKRVIKNIQYF.

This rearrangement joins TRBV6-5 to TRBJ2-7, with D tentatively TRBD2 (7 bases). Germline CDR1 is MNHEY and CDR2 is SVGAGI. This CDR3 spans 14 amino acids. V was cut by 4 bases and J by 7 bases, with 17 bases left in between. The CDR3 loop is CASSWGGHSNEQYF. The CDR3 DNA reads TGTGCCAGCAGTTGGGGGGGCCACAGTAATGAGCAGTACTTC.

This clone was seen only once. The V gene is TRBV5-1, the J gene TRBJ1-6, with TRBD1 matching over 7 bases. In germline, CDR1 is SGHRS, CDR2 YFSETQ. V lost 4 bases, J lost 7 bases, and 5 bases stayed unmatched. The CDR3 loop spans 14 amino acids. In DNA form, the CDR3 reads TGCGCCAGCAGCCTGGGACAGTCAAATTCACCCCTCCACTTT. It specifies CASSLGQSNSPLHF.

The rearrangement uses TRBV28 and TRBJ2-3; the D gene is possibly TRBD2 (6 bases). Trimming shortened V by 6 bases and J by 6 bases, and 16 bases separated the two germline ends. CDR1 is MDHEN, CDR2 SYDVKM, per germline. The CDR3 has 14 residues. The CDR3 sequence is CASSFLGEEDTQYF. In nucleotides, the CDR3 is TGTGCCAGCAGCTTCTTAGGGGAGGAGGATACGCAGTATTTT.

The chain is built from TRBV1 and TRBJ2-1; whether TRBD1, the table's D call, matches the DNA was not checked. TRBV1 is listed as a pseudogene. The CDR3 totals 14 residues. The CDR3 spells CTSGDREHYNEQFF. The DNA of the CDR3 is TGCACCAGCGGGGACAGGGAACACTACAATGAGCAGTTCTTC.

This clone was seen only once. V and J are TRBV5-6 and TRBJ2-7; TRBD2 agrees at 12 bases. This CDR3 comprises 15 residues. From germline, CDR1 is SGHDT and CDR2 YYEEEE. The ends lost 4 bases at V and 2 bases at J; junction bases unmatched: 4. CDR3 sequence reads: CASSAGLAGTYEQYF. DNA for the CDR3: TGTGCCAGCAGCGCGGGACTAGCGGGTACCTACGAGCAGTACTTC.

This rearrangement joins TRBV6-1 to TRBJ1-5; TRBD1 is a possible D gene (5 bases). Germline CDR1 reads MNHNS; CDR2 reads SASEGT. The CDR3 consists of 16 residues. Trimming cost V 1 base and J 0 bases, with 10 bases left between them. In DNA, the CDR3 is TGTGCCAGCAGTGAAGTGGGGCATCTTAGCAATCAGCCCCAGCATTTT. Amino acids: CASSEVGHLSNQPQHF.

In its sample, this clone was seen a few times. CDR3 sequence (DNA): TGCGCCAGCAGTGAGCCGGGACAGGGTAACACTGAAGCTTTCTTT. Translating gives CASSEPGQGNTEAFF. The chain uses TRBV10-2 and TRBJ1-1; 9 bases agree with TRBD1. The CDR3 is 15 residues long. The V gene end was trimmed by 2 bases and the J gene end by 2 bases; junction bases not matched to a gene: 3. Germline CDR1 WSHSY, CDR2 SAAADI.

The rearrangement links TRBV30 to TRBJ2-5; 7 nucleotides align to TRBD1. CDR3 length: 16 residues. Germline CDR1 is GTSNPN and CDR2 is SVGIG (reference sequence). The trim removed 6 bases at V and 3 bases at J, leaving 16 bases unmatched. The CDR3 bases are TGTGCCTGTAAACCGGGACAGTATCATTCGGAAGAGACCCAGTACTTC. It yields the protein CACKPGQYHSEETQYF.

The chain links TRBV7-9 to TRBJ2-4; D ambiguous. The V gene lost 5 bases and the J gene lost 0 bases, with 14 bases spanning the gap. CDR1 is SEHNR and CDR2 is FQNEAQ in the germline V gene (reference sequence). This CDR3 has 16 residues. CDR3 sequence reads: CASSPTYLLAKNIQYF. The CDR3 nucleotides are TGTGCCAGCAGCCCAACCTATTTACTAGCCAAAAACATTCAGTACTTC.

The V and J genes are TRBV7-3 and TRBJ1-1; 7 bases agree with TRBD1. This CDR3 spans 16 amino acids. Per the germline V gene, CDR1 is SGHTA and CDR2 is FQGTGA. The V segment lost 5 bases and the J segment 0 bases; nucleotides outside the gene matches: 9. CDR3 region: CASSPGTANMNTEAFF. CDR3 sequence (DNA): TGTGCCAGCAGCCCGGGGACAGCAAACATGAACACTGAAGCTTTCTTT. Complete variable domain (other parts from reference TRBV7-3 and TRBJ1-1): GAGVSQTPSNKVTEKGKYVELRCDPISGHTALYWYRQSLGQGPEFLIYFQGTGAADDSGLPNDRFFAVRPEGSVSTLKIQRTERGDSAVYLCASSPGTANMNTEAFFGQGTRLTVV.

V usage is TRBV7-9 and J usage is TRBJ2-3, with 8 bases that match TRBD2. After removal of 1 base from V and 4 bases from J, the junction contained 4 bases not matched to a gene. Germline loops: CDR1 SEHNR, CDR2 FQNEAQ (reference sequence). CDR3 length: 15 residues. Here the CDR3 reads CASSLVLAGPDTQYF. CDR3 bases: TGTGCCAGCAGCTTAGTGCTAGCGGGCCCAGATACGCAGTATTTT.

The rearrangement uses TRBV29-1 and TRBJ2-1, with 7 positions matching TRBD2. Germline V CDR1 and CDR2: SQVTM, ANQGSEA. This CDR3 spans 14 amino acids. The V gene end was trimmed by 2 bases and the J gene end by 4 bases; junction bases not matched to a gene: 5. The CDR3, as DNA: TGCAGCGTTGAACTACGGACTAGGTACAATGAGCAGTTCTTC. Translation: CSVELRTRYNEQFF.

The DNA of the CDR3 is TGTGCCAGCAGCCCCTACGGGGGGAGAGGTGGCTATAATTCACCCCTCCACTTT. It specifies CASSPYGGRGGYNSPLHF. The rearrangement uses TRBV5-4 and TRBJ1-6; D may be TRBD1 (5 bases). The germline V gene encodes CDR1 SGHNT and CDR2 YYREEE (reference sequence). The CDR3 length is 18 residues. Trimming pared 4 bases from V and 3 bases from J, leaving 20 bases between.

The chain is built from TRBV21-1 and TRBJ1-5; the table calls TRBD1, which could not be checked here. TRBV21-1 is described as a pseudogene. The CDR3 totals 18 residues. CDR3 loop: CASSKERGQGYSNQPQHF. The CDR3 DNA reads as TGTGCCAGCAGCAAAGAGAGGGGGCAGGGGTATAGCAATCAGCCCCAGCATTTT.